This T cell receptor beta chain appears in the sequencing data of a study of blood T cell repertoires in COVID-19. The wider study: The origin of the acute and convalescent COVID-19 samples was the United States, Italy and Spain. PBMCs, B-cell-depleted T cells, or T cells provided the cDNA or gDNA that made up the material.

The trim removed 7 bases at V and 5 bases at J, leaving 4 bases unmatched. CDR3 size: 12 residues. CDR1 and CDR2 from the germline V gene are MNHEY and SVGAGI. Original analysis: Scientists estimated how many nucleated cells there were by amplifying reference gene primers. Some clones are missing from TCRdb's copy, which holds only in-frame ones; the method was immunoSEQ multiplex PCR. V and J calls plus clone size are reproduced from that table; the DNA served to infer D and trimming. Of approximately 49,000 clones listed, 68% were seen once; the top ten hold 7.5% to 9%. The V call is TRBV6-5, the J call TRBJ2-7, with 8 bases identical to TRBD1. The sequence was collected from a woman in her sixties or seventies with acute or convalescent COVID-19. The sample taken for sequencing was peripheral blood. DNA for the CDR3: TGTGCCAGCACCTTGGACAGGGACGAGCAGTACTTC. This encodes CASTLDRDEQYF.